This TCR beta chain stems from a study of blood T cells in healthy people across ages. This CDR3 is built from 14 residues. Germline-derived CDR1 and CDR2 are MNHEY and SVGAGI. Trimming left V 5 bases short and J 4 bases short, with 12 bases between. Together with a sample-barcoded 5' primer, a J-beta primer mix was included in a second PCR lasting about 6 to 11 cycles. TCRdb reprocessed the 5' RACE reads with MiXCR, giving one entry per CDR3 protein. The data show 950,000 to 1,200,000 distinct CDR3 sequences, with 30% to 40% seen just once and around 13% held by the top ten. Study observations and caveats: No one knew whether donors had CMV, which possibly confounded expanded clonotype changes. Estimates of total diversity, which came from one million sequenced T cells, were considered to be underestimates.

As for this clonotype: Its antigen is still unknown.

J is TRBJ2-1 and V is TRBV6-5; D is undetermined. The specimen sequenced was blood. The TCR was taken from a man aged 18 to 30 in good health. CDR3 in amino acids: CASSQTDEYNEQFF. The CDR3 region has the DNA TGTGCCAGCAGTCAAACGGACGAGTACAATGAGCAGTTCTTC.